The rows below give T cell receptor beta chains drawn from one sample of a study of cytomegalovirus exposure and HLA in healthy donors. The method was immunoSEQ multiplex PCR; TCRdb's version includes in-frame clones alone and lacks a portion of them. The table shows 100,000 to 150,000 clones, with 75% to 90% occurring only once. Specimen: PBMCs. The receptors were sampled from a woman in her late teens or twenties in good health and CMV-seronegative. Both conserved end residues are part of each CDR3.

CDR3	V	J
CASSLGAGWSTDTQYF	TRBV13	TRBJ2-3
CASSQGQGIAF	TRBV6-5	TRBJ1-2
CASSVTVTDYGYTF	TRBV28	TRBJ1-2
CASIPTGCRGGNTIYF	TRBV21-1	TRBJ1-3
CASSVDVRSYEQYF	TRBV9	TRBJ2-7
CASSPSSGSWVSSTDTQYF	TRBV4-1	TRBJ2-3
CASSPLRGEQYF	TRBV18	TRBJ2-7
CASSAGLLVSGNTIYF	TRBV11-3	TRBJ1-3
CASSPGGMSEAFF	TRBV7-8	TRBJ1-1
CASSPTSGSHEQYF	TRBV6-5	TRBJ2-7
CASSLSRTSGGTGELFF	TRBV5-8	TRBJ2-2
CASSGGLLGNEQFF	TRBV5-1	TRBJ2-1
CASSSSGRGGETQYF	TRBV5-1	TRBJ2-5
CASSLAYGTGYNEQYF	TRBV5-1	TRBJ2-7
CASSLADSTYEQYF	TRBV7-6	TRBJ2-7
CSARLLGTQYF	TRBV20-1	TRBJ2-3
CASSQVPIPSINYEQYF	TRBV4-2	TRBJ2-7
CASSTWTGPNEQFF	TRBV5-1	TRBJ2-1
CASSLYGREDVHNEQFF	TRBV7-8	TRBJ2-1
CASSPTAWGTDTQYF	TRBV11-2	TRBJ2-3
CASSLAVGGTDTQYF	TRBV7-6	TRBJ2-3
CASSSPTGGAGGYNEQFF	TRBV28	TRBJ2-1
CAWTKGVELFF	TRBV30	TRBJ1-4
CASSSQGHTEAFF	TRBV7-2	TRBJ1-1
CASSLWGLNGYTF	TRBV5-6	TRBJ1-2
CAWSASTGGSGGYTF	TRBV30	TRBJ1-2
CASSLSGNTIYF	TRBV6-4	TRBJ1-3
CASSFGTGRGNQPQHF	TRBV7-2	TRBJ1-5
CASRWLRSAGYTF	TRBV28	TRBJ1-2
CASSFERGRRETQYF	TRBV27	TRBJ2-5
CASSVNRDTEAFF	TRBV7-9	TRBJ1-1
CASSLGPGNTEAFF	TRBV11-2	TRBJ1-1
CASSPGLAEALMVGELFF	TRBV28	TRBJ2-2
CATSGGSYEQYF	TRBV15	TRBJ2-7
CASSESGGGERQPQHF	TRBV6-1	TRBJ1-5
CASKGVMNTEAFF	TRBV19	TRBJ1-1
CASSQGLAGSAYNEQFF	TRBV4-1	TRBJ2-1
CASSVGWTGVYEQYF	TRBV9	TRBJ2-7
CAWSVVRNTEAFF	TRBV30	TRBJ1-1
CASRRRESAKNIQYF	TRBV2	TRBJ2-4
CASSERTGSGSPDEQFF	TRBV6-1	TRBJ2-1
CATSTQTGGKSGEKLFF	TRBV15	TRBJ1-4
CASSDRAEAFF	TRBV6-1	TRBJ1-1
CASSPGTSGEQFF	TRBV11-2	TRBJ2-1
CASSLSGTSTGLGEQFF	TRBV5-1	TRBJ2-1
CASGGQPSTDTQYF	TRBV6-1	TRBJ2-3
CSANRVGTQYF	TRBV20-1	TRBJ2-5
CASSERWGGNQPQHF	TRBV6-4	TRBJ1-5
CAITNLAGGAYNEQFF	TRBV10-3	TRBJ2-1
CASSLAPDSQIGYTF	TRBV7-6	TRBJ1-2
CASSLAGVRVNEQFF	TRBV7-2	TRBJ2-1
CASSPPRPGGLDEQYF	TRBV5-5	TRBJ2-7
CASREGSLDTEAFF	TRBV5-1	TRBJ1-1